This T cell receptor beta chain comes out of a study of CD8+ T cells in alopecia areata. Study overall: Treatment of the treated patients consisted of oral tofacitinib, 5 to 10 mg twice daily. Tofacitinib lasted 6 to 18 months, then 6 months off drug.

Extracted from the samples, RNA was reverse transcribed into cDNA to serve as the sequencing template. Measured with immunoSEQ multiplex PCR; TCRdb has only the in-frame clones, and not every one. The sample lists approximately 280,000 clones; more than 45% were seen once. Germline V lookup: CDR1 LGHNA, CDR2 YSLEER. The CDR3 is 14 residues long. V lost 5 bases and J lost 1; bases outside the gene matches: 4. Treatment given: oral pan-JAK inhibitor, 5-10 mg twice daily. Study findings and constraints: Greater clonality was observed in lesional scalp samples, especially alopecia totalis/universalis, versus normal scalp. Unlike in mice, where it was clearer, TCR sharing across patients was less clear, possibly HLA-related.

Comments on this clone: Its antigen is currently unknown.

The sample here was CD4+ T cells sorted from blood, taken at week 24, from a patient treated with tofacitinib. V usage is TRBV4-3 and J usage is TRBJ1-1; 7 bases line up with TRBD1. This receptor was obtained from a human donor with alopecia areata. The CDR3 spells CASSSQGKNTEAFF. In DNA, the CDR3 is TGCGCCAGCAGCTCACAGGGGAAGAACACTGAAGCTTTCTTT.